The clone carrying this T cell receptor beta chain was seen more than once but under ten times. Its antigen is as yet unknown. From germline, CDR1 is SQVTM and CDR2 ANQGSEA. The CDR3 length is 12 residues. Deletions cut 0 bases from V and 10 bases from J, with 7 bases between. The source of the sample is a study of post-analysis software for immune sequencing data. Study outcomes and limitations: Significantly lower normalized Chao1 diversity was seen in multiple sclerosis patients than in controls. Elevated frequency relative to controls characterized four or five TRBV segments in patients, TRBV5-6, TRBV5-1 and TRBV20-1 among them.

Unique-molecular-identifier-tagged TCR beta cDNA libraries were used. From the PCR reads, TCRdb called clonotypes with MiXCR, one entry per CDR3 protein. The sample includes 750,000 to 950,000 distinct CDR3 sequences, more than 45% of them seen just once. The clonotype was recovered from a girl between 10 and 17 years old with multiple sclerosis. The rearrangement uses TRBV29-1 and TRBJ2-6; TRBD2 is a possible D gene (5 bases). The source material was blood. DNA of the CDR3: TGCAGCGTTGAAGAGAGAGGGAACGTCCTGACTTTC. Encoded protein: CSVEERGNVLTF. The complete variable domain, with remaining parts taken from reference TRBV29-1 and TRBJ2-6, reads SAVISQKPSRDICQRGTSLTIQCQVDSQVTMMFWYRQQPGQSLTLIATANQGSEATYESGFVIDKFPISRPNLTFSTLTVSNMSPEDSSIYLCSVEERGNVLTFGAGSRLTVL.